The 7 T cell receptor beta chains below all came from one sample that was sequenced in a study of blood T cell repertoires in COVID-19. Using immunoSEQ multiplex PCR, the repertoire was profiled, and TCRdb retains in-frame clones only, with some absent. The sample contains 200,000 to 250,000 clones, around 84% of which appear only once. The sequencing sample was made of peripheral blood. Receptor source: a human donor in a cohort sampled during active COVID-19.

This clone was counted a single time. V and J are TRBV5-1 and TRBJ2-2, with 9 bases aligning to TRBD1. The germline V gene has CDR1 SGHRS and CDR2 YFSETQ. Trimming took 6 bases from V and 4 from J; bases not matched to a gene: 4. There are 14 residues in the CDR3. The CDR3 DNA sequence: TGCGCCAGCACCAGGACAGGGGTCACCGGGGAGCTGTTTTTT. It specifies CASTRTGVTGELFF.

The J gene is TRBJ2-1, the V gene TRBV4-1; D is uncertain. V was cut by 2 bases and J by 4 bases, with 12 bases left in between. The CDR3 spans 15 residues. The germline gives CDR1 MGHRA, CDR2 YSYEKL. The CDR3 DNA reads TGCGCCAGCAGCCAATTTGTCGCTAATTACAATGAGCAGTTCTTC. This codes for CASSQFVANYNEQFF.

This clone occurred a few times. The V call is TRBV4-2, the J call TRBJ2-4, with TRBD1 matching over 8 bases. Trimming removed 3 bases from V and 6 bases from J; junction bases left unmatched: 4. Germline loops: CDR1 LGHNA, CDR2 YNFKEQ. The CDR3 covers 14 residues. DNA for the CDR3: TGTGCCAGCAGCCAGGGGACAGGAGGAAACATTCAGTACTTC. It translates to CASSQGTGGNIQYF.

The chain has TRBV7-9 and TRBJ1-2, with 9 bases that match TRBD1. The CDR3 consists of 15 residues. The germline gives CDR1 SEHNR, CDR2 FQNEAQ (reference sequence). The V segment lost 7 bases and the J segment 4 bases; nucleotides outside the gene matches: 10. CDR3 DNA sequence: TGTGCCAGCAACCCCTCGGACAGGGGAATCTATGGCTACACCTTC. Its translation: CASNPSDRGIYGYTF. Based on the CDR3 plus reference TRBV7-9 and TRBJ1-2, the full variable domain is DTGVSQNPRHKITKRGQNVTFRCDPISEHNRLYWYRQTLGQGPEFLTYFQNEAQLEKSRLLSDRFSAERPKGSFSTLEIQRTEQGDSAMYLCASNPSDRGIYGYTFGSGTRLTVV.

The chain uses TRBV11-3 and TRBJ2-1, with D perhaps TRBD2 (5 bases). V dropped 2 bases and J dropped 4 bases, with 15 bases sitting between them. CDR1 is SGHNT and CDR2 is YENEEA in the germline V gene. The CDR3 contains 16 residues. The DNA of the CDR3 is TGTGCCAGCAGCTTACTAGCCAACCCATATTACAATGAGCAGTTCTTC. Protein product: CASSLLANPYYNEQFF.

This clone was observed once. This sequence joins TRBV28 and TRBJ2-7; D is unclear. V was trimmed by 3 bases and J by 1 base, leaving 10 bases between them. This CDR3 has 14 residues. CDR1 is MDHEN, CDR2 SYDVKM, per germline. CDR3 sequence (DNA): TGTGCCAGCAGTTTGACACGTTCGTCCTACGAGCAGTACTTC. This codes for CASSLTRSSYEQYF.

The chain carries TRBV28 and TRBJ2-3, with 10 bases fitting TRBD2. There are 16 residues in the CDR3. After removal of 5 bases from V and 2 bases from J, the junction contained 7 bases not matched to a gene. Germline CDR1 reads MDHEN; CDR2 reads SYDVKM. CDR3 residues: CASSPNSGRLTDTQYF. For the CDR3, the DNA is TGTGCCAGCAGTCCCAATAGCGGGAGGCTCACAGATACGCAGTATTTT.